The 16 T cell receptor beta chains below come from one sample, sequenced in a study of T cell clones after liver transplantation. The assay was immunoSEQ multiplex PCR, and TCRdb's table has in-frame clones only and misses some. This table holds over 14,000 clones, less than 85% found once. The source material was CD8+ T cells from blood, sampled around 48 months after liver transplant. These receptors were taken from a human patient who received a liver transplant. The graft donor may account for some of the T cells.

Here the CDR3 reads CASSGGLAGVNEQFF. Written as DNA, the CDR3 is TGCGCCAGCAGCGGGGGACTAGCGGGGGTCAATGAGCAGTTCTTC. The rearrangement joins TRBV4-3 to TRBJ2-1; 14 bases agree with TRBD2. The CDR3 spans 15 residues. Per germline, CDR1 LGHNA and CDR2 YSLEER. V lost 5 bases, J lost 6 bases, and 3 bases stayed unmatched.

The V call is TRBV28, the J call TRBJ2-3; TRBD2 matches at 9 bases. Trimming at V came to 6 bases and at J to 4 bases, leaving 8 bases not matched to a gene. Germline V gives CDR1 MDHEN, CDR2 SYDVKM. The CDR3 length is 15 residues. This CDR3 reads CASSLGVAGADTQYF. CDR3 in DNA: TGTGCCAGCAGCCTCGGGGTAGCGGGAGCAGATACGCAGTATTTT.

The chain recombines TRBV15 with TRBJ2-1, with 8 bases matching TRBD1. The germline CDR1 and CDR2 sequences are LNHNV and YYDKDF (reference sequence). The CDR3 sequence is 16 residues long. Unmatched junction bases numbered 10, after V lost 1 base and J lost 8 bases. The CDR3 region is CATSRGTGRQYDEQFF. DNA of the CDR3: TGTGCCACCAGCAGAGGGACAGGGAGGCAGTATGATGAGCAGTTCTTC. Using reference TRBV15 and TRBJ2-1 for the parts outside the CDR3, the full variable domain is DAMVIQNPRYQVTQFGKPVTLSCSQTLNHNVMYWYQQKSSQAPKLLFHYYDKDFNNEADTPDNFQSRRPNTSFCFLDIRSPGLGDTAMYLCATSRGTGRQYDEQFFGPGTRLTVL.

The chain combines TRBV6-6 with TRBJ1-2, with a tentative D call TRBD1 (6 bases). Germline-derived CDR1 and CDR2 are MNHNY and SVGAGI (reference sequence). V lost 6 bases, J lost 8 bases, and 16 bases lay in between. The CDR3 loop spans 13 amino acids. DNA for the CDR3: TGTGCCAGCAGCCCACTGACAGGCAACGGCTACACCTTC. Translated: CASSPLTGNGYTF.

The chain has TRBV4-1 and TRBJ2-1; D unresolved. The germline gives CDR1 MGHRA, CDR2 YSYEKL. Trimming took off 5 bases at V and 9 bases at J, with 14 bases between the two ends. This CDR3 contains 13 residues. The CDR3 sequence is CASSDPTASEQFF. The CDR3 DNA sequence: TGCGCCAGCAGCGACCCAACTGCGTCTGAGCAGTTCTTC.

This chain links TRBV5-5 with TRBJ1-1; 7 bases fit TRBD1. After removal of 5 bases from V and 4 bases from J, the junction contained 8 bases not matched to a gene. Germline CDR1 SGHKS, CDR2 YYEKEE (reference sequence). The CDR3 spans 14 residues. The DNA of the CDR3 is TGTGCCAGCAGGTCATCGACAGGGTCCACTGAAGCTTTCTTT. Its protein is CASRSSTGSTEAFF.

This chain links TRBV4-3 with TRBJ2-7; 12 bases align to TRBD2. Unmatched junction bases numbered 4, after V lost 1 base and J lost 0 bases. Per the germline V gene, CDR1 is LGHNA and CDR2 is YSLEER. The CDR3 loop spans 17 amino acids. DNA of the CDR3: TGCGCCAGCAGCCAAGGGACTAGCGGGGACCTCTCCTACGAGCAGTACTTC. Protein sequence: CASSQGTSGDLSYEQYF.

This chain links TRBV7-8 with TRBJ2-7, with 9 bases lining up with TRBD1. V gave up 4 bases and J gave up 3 bases; unmatched junction bases: 4. Germline V lookup: CDR1 SGHVS, CDR2 FQNEAQ. The CDR3 consists of 14 residues. The CDR3 bases are TGTGCCAGCAGCTCGCGGGACAGGGTCTACGAGCAGTACTTC. Protein product: CASSSRDRVYEQYF.

By share, this clone ranks as large. V gene TRBV7-9 combines with J gene TRBJ2-1; no definite D call. V was shortened by 3 bases and J by 8 bases, with 14 bases between the two germline ends. The V gene's germline CDR1 is SEHNR and CDR2 FQNEAQ (reference sequence). The CDR3 contains 14 residues. Here the CDR3 DNA reads TGTGCCAGCAGCTTTAACGGTCTGATCGATGAGCAGTTCTTC. Its protein product is CASSFNGLIDEQFF. Full variable domain (missing parts from reference TRBV7-9 and TRBJ2-1): DTGVSQNPRHKITKRGQNVTFRCDPISEHNRLYWYRQTLGQGPEFLTYFQNEAQLEKSRLLSDRFSAERPKGSFSTLEIQRTEQGDSAMYLCASSFNGLIDEQFFGPGTRLTVL.

V is TRBV15 and J is TRBJ2-3, with no clear D. V shed 4 bases and J shed 2 bases, with 4 bases lying between them. This CDR3 is built from 12 residues. Germline CDR1 is LNHNV and CDR2 is YYDKDF (reference sequence). As DNA, the CDR3 is TGTGCCACCAGCACACTCACAGATACGCAGTATTTT. It codes for CATSTLTDTQYF. The entire variable domain, with the rest obtained from reference TRBV15 and TRBJ2-3, is as follows: DAMVIQNPRYQVTQFGKPVTLSCSQTLNHNVMYWYQQKSSQAPKLLFHYYDKDFNNEADTPDNFQSRRPNTSFCFLDIRSPGLGDTAMYLCATSTLTDTQYFGPGTRLTVL.

The rearrangement links TRBV4-1 to TRBJ2-7, with 8 nucleotides matching TRBD1. Trimming at V came to 0 bases and at J to 2 bases, leaving 9 bases not matched to a gene. This CDR3 contains 17 residues. Germline V lookup: CDR1 MGHRA, CDR2 YSYEKL. CDR3 loop: CASSQDKGDRFTYEQYF. DNA for the CDR3: TGCGCCAGCAGCCAAGATAAGGGGGACAGGTTTACCTACGAGCAGTACTTC.

This clone came up once. The chain joins TRBV27 to TRBJ1-1; tentatively, D is TRBD1 (5 bases). Germline V gene data show CDR1 as MNHEY and CDR2 as SMNVEV (reference sequence). Trimming stripped 4 bases from V and 1 base from J, with 7 bases between. The CDR3 loop spans 13 amino acids. For the CDR3, the DNA is TGTGCCAGCAGTTGGGACTGGAACACTGAAGCTTTCTTT. Translation: CASSWDWNTEAFF.

The chain uses TRBV28 and TRBJ2-7, with TRBD2 identical over 7 bases. Losses at the gene ends were 9 bases for V and 3 bases for J; bases not matched to a gene: 11. CDR1 is MDHEN, CDR2 SYDVKM, per germline. The CDR3 consists of 14 residues. CDR3 region: CASRRRELYYEQYF. For the CDR3, the DNA is TGTGCCAGTCGAAGGCGGGAGCTATACTACGAGCAGTACTTC.

This clone is medium-sized in the sample. The chain joins TRBV11-2 to TRBJ2-7; D gene uncertain. V was cut by 1 base and J by 9 bases, with 7 bases left in between. The CDR3 is 11 residues long. Germline CDR1 and CDR2: SGHAT and FQNNGV. The DNA of the CDR3 is TGTGCCAGCAGCTTAGGGGCTGGGCAGTACTTC. It encodes CASSLGAGQYF.

This chain links TRBV19 with TRBJ1-4, with D maybe TRBD1 (5 bases). V was cut by 0 bases and J by 4 bases, with 9 bases left in between. The CDR3 extends over 15 amino acids. CDR1 is LNHDA and CDR2 is SQIVND in the germline V gene (reference sequence). The CDR3 sequence: CASSIEGTVNEKLFF. CDR3 in DNA: TGTGCCAGTAGTATAGAAGGGACGGTTAATGAAAAACTGTTTTTT.

The J gene is TRBJ2-1, the V gene TRBV6-1, with 7 bases lining up with TRBD1. J lost 3 bases, V lost 2 bases, and 4 bases had no gene match. CDR3 length: 15 residues. Germline CDR1 MNHNS, CDR2 SASEGT. CDR3 in DNA: TGTGCCAGCAGTGAACTGGGACAGAACTACAATGAGCAGTTCTTC. Amino acid sequence: CASSELGQNYNEQFF.